This T cell receptor (beta chain) stems from a study of cytomegalovirus exposure and HLA in healthy donors (dated by TCRdb to the late 2010s). About the study as a whole: An earlier analysis of approximately 640 of the donors reported more than 250 Gb of sequence data and 120 million or so unique TCR beta sequences from about 179 million T cells. Rather than drawing on any new phenotypic data, the later analysis identified candidate immune exposures from TCR beta sequences and the way those sequences occurred across donors. In a later genetic analysis, genome-wide SNP genotypes for about 55% of the roughly 700 donors were used, and that subset was treated as a discovery cohort. Approximately 310 gigabases of sequencing data and approximately 84 million unique TCR sequences were included in an early release covering around 650 HLA-typed donors. Every discovery cohort repertoire had been produced on one sequencing platform. The study used immunosequencing to profile the T cell repertoires of 600 to 850 subjects and linked those repertoires to cytomegalovirus serostatus. Among the approximately 430 genotyped donors, more than 70% belonged to the genetic ancestry cluster associated with self-reported Caucasian donors. In addition to the first cohort of 500 to 850 subjects, a separate validation cohort of about 120 different subjects was used. Typing coverage varied by locus: 629-630 donors for A, B, C, DRB1 and DQB1; more than 500 for DQA1; approximately 610 for DPA1; 400 to 480 for DPB1. On average, roughly 240,000 unique TCR beta nucleotide sequences were sequenced per donor among a few hundred genotyped donors of the cohort, with 15% to 20% of those sequences being non-productive. In a later analysis, previously published TCR beta repertoires from some 640 donors were re-analyzed and high-resolution HLA genotyping was added so that TCR occurrence patterns could be studied. The study combined high-throughput TCR immunosequencing, statistical association of individual TCRs with disease status, and machine learning to predict cytomegalovirus infection status. Donor age, sex, ethnicity and CMV serostatus were collected together with the repertoire data. The study aimed to test whether signatures of past pathogen exposure could be identified by cataloging public T cell receptors. To decide whether each TCR beta V gene segment behaved as functional or pseudogenic, an earlier analysis of approximately 600 of the donors relied on high-throughput TCR beta sequencing. HLA typing included class I and class II loci at four-digit resolution. Roughly 5 DR-DQ haplotypes were treated as single units for association and clustering because of strong linkage in the cohort.

Library preparation employed the immunoSEQ multiplex PCR assay. For the multiplex PCR, a mixture combining 60 forward primers for TCR Vbeta segments and 13 reverse primers for TCR Jbeta segments was used. The CDR3 region of rearranged TCR beta genes was amplified from genomic DNA with a multiplex PCR assay. On the Illumina HiSeq System, the amplified TCR beta libraries were sequenced as 87-base-pair reads. As for the authors' bioinformatics: A later analysis counted tens of millions of unique TCR beta chains across the 690 or so repertoires, and roughly 10 million of these chains were shared by at least two donors. To remove PCR and sequencing errors, raw reads were error-corrected and collapsed into unique sequences using a nearest-neighbor algorithm that merged closely related sequences. V, D and J gene segments were assigned by aligning CDR3 sequences to IMGT reference sequences. For a sequence to be retained, at least a six-nucleotide match to both a V gene segment and a J gene segment was required. A rearrangement counted as productive if the CDR3 had no stop codons and remained in frame with V and J, and every other rearrangement counted as non-productive. Following IMGT convention, CDR3 was defined as the stretch from the second conserved V-encoded cysteine to the conserved J-encoded phenylalanine. The earlier analysis of about 610 of the donors excluded sequences that lacked an unambiguous match to a single V gene segment. In an earlier analysis of around 600 of the donors, V segments were called functional above 56.7% productive rearrangements and were called segregating when the between-donor standard deviation exceeded 5%. To diagnose cytomegalovirus status from the catalog of TCR beta chain sequences, a statistical classification framework was built. A later analysis assigned V and J genes by comparing TCR nucleotide sequences with IMGT/GENE-DB human TR gene sequences. Using the TCRdist pipeline, a later analysis assigned CDR3 sequences along with most-parsimonious VDJ recombination scenarios. A later analysis defined each TCR beta chain by its CDR3 amino acid sequence plus V-gene family, and excluded reads lacking a unique V-gene family. In a later analysis, 450 to 600 highly shared, low-generation-probability nucleotide sequences were removed to address suspected cross-contamination and a sequencing artifact. In a later analysis, a clonal expansion index was calculated for each public chain from normalized within-repertoire ranks of inferred template counts. Generation probabilities in a later analysis came from a VDJ recombination model fitted to out-of-frame rearrangements, and those results were checked against IGoR. In a later analysis, hypergeometric tests were used to score TCR-TCR, TCR-HLA and TCR-CMV co-occurrence, with a repertoire-size bias correction applied to TCR pairs. To estimate false discovery rates, a later analysis permuted the HLA or CMV assignments 20 times. In a later analysis, co-occurring TCRs were grouped using DBSCAN, and TCRdist sequence similarity was added for clustering within HLA-allele-positive subsets. For co-occurrence clustering, repertoires with fewer than 30,000 or more than 120,000 public chains were excluded, along with roughly five repertoires with anomalous nucleotide sharing. TCRdb carries this immuneACCESS record with in-frame sequences only. Its versions omit some clonotypes, under half of them owing to an unresolved V gene in the studies checked, with the rest unexplained. Clone size and the V and J calls come from that table; the DNA yielded D and trimming. For this sample the table gives hundreds of thousands of clones, of which over 80% were detected only once. About 0.77% of the sample comes from the top ten.

V is pared back by 4 bases and J by 6 bases, with 17 bases lying between the germline termini. Taken from cysteine to phenylalanine, the CDR3 has 15 residues. The read is trimmed to its CDR3 DNA, 45 bases read in frame from base 1. From the germline V gene (reference sequence), CDR1 is SGHNT and CDR2 is YYREEE. This clone appeared a single time. It has no known antigen specificity. Base quality data are lacking; no much larger clone is found one base away. The cohort comprised approximately 700 healthy bone marrow donors. All cohort members were sampled while nominally healthy, although unrecorded immune exposures were likely present. The donor was CMV seronegative and belonged to the group of under 400 seronegative cohort members. Each donor provided a peripheral blood sample, and peripheral blood mononuclear cells were used for TCR beta sequencing. Genomic DNA was extracted from the blood cell samples with the Qiagen DNeasy Blood Extraction Kit.

General findings and caveats noted by the study authors: The sequencing pipeline was judged likely to have produced a cluster of highly shared sequence variants as a technical artifact. In a later analysis, HLA-associated TCR beta chains showed more clonal expansion and lower generation probabilities than non-associated chains that were equally common. Linkage disequilibrium might explain the correlated functional status among segregating V segments, but an unknown experimental factor could not be excluded. Because HLA typing was missing for some donors at each locus, association tests included only the typed subset. In a later analysis, around 17,000 TCR beta sequences were associated with specific HLA alleles at a false discovery rate of 0.05. Some IMGT-functional V segments, including TRBV6-2 and TRBV6-3, could not be told apart with the 87-base-pair reads, so those segments were excluded. Most CMV-associated TCR beta chains appeared to be HLA-restricted in a later analysis, and the HLA associations seemed to be driven largely by CMV exposure. While some public TCRs were present in many individuals, most TCR sequences turned up only very rarely across donors. It was suggested by the authors that the approach could potentially be generalized to other disease states and immunological phenotypes. In this cohort, only TCR beta chains were sequenced, and detectable features were limited by the absence of alpha or paired-chain data. A later genetic analysis reported fewer N-insertions in productive TCRs among donors in an Asian-associated ancestry cluster than the roughly 700-donor mean. When HLA alleles, especially DR and DQ, strongly co-occurred, attributing TCR associations to individual alleles was difficult. An association between a missense DCLRE1C variant and V-gene and J-gene trimming of TCR beta chains was found in a later genetic analysis and replicated in an independent cohort. The presence/absence analyses assumed that sequencing depth was roughly uniform across donors, and that assumption may not be true. The study gave a list of about 160 TCR beta chains associated with cytomegalovirus. A later analysis reported that several top co-occurrence clusters appeared linked to parvovirus B19, influenza, CMV and Epstein-Barr virus. In a later analysis, TCR association rates were found to vary across HLA loci, with the most associated TCRs seen for DRB1 alleles and the fewest for HLA-C alleles. CMV serostatus was the only immune exposure information available for the cohort. Approximately 18 rarely observed V segments, including chromosome 9 orphons, were excluded from the earlier analysis of a few hundred of the donors because counts were too low. The classifier was reported to diagnose cytomegalovirus status with high specificity and sensitivity in both the original cohort and the validation cohort. Broadly in line with IMGT annotations, most TCR beta V segments showed up in productive rearrangements about 87% or about 30% of the time in an earlier analysis of a few hundred of the donors. A further reported finding was that TCR beta sequences accurately predicted the HLA-A and HLA-B alleles for most subjects in the first cohort. A few of the identified cytomegalovirus-associated TCR beta chains were confirmed in vitro to be specific for cytomegalovirus antigens.

The clonotype comes from a boy aged 2 to 9 in good health and CMV-seronegative. The chain is assembled from TRBV5-4 and TRBJ2-1, with a tentative D gene TRBD2 over 5 matching bases. Sample: PBMCs. In nucleotide form, the sequence is TGTGCCAGCAGCGGAGGCCTGGATGCAGTCAATGAGCAGTTCTTC. It codes for CASSGGLDAVNEQFF.